A single sample is the source of the 16 T cell receptor beta chains below, sequenced in a study of blood T cell repertoires in COVID-19. The data were produced by immunoSEQ multiplex PCR, yet TCRdb's version contains in-frame clones alone and is incomplete. The repertoire has roughly 59,000 clones, approximately 82% of them found once; the top ten carry roughly 13%. Sequences were obtained from peripheral blood. The receptors were gathered from a man older than 75 with acute or convalescent COVID-19.

The chain uses TRBV18 and TRBJ2-7, with a weak D call TRBD2 (6 bases). CDR1 is KGHSH and CDR2 is LQKENI in the germline V gene. This CDR3 is 15 amino acids long. V was cut by 3 bases and J by 2 bases, with 14 bases left in between. DNA for the CDR3: TGTGCCAGCTCACCCTCGGGACTTACTACCTACGAGCAGTACTTC. It translates to CASSPSGLTTYEQYF.

The rearrangement joins TRBV2 to TRBJ2-1, with 12 positions matching TRBD2. Germline CDR1 reads SNHLY; CDR2 reads FYNNEI. The CDR3 length is 15 residues. Germline trimming cut 6 bases from V and 10 bases from J; bases unmatched to any gene: 10. The CDR3 coding sequence is TGTGCCAGCAGGGCGACTAGCGGGAGACTAGGGGAGCAGTTCTTC. Its protein product is CASRATSGRLGEQFF.

V gene TRBV29-1 combines with J gene TRBJ2-6; D remains ambiguous. The CDR3 length is 13 residues. V was pared by 2 bases and J by 1 base, with 3 bases between. The germline CDR1 and CDR2 sequences are SQVTM and ANQGSEA. CDR3 in amino acids: CSVEPSGANVLTF. CDR3 DNA sequence: TGCAGCGTTGAACCGTCTGGGGCCAACGTCCTGACTTTC.

Points on this clone: This CDR3 is also generated by other DNA sequences in the sample. CDR3 sequence: CASSLEMNTEAFF. The CDR3 DNA is TGTGCCAGCAGCTTAGAGATGAACACTGAAGCTTTCTTT. This chain links TRBV28 with TRBJ1-1; the D is unclear. Deletions cut 6 bases from V and 0 bases from J, with 8 bases between. CDR1 MDHEN and CDR2 SYDVKM come from the germline V gene. The CDR3 contains 13 residues.

The chain combines TRBV4-1 with TRBJ1-1, with TRBD1 matching 7 bases. Trimming took 5 bases from V and 0 from J; bases not matched to a gene: 6. The CDR3 spans 15 residues. Germline CDR1 is MGHRA and CDR2 is YSYEKL. The chain's CDR3 is CASSSGTAMNTEAFF. CDR3 sequence (DNA): TGCGCCAGCAGCTCCGGGACAGCTATGAACACTGAAGCTTTCTTT.

The J gene is TRBJ2-5, the V gene TRBV6-5; 11 positions match TRBD2. CDR3 length: 13 amino acids. Per the germline V gene, CDR1 is MNHEY and CDR2 is SVGAGI. J was trimmed by 7 bases and V by 10 bases; bases with no gene match: 8. This chain's CDR3 is CATRLAGQGTQYF. CDR3 nucleotide sequence: TGTGCCACCAGACTAGCGGGGCAGGGGACCCAGTACTTC.

This clone was detected only a few times. V is TRBV5-6 and J is TRBJ1-5; a possible D gene is TRBD1 (6 bases). The CDR3 is 15 amino acids. Trimming took 4 bases from V and 2 from J, leaving 13 bases between them. Germline V CDR1 and CDR2: SGHDT, YYEEEE. CDR3 amino acids: CASSTGIWGNQPQHF. In DNA, the CDR3 is TGTGCCAGCAGCACAGGGATTTGGGGCAATCAGCCCCAGCATTTT. Full variable domain (rest looked up from reference TRBV5-6 and TRBJ1-5): DAGVTQSPTHLIKTRGQQVTLRCSPKSGHDTVSWYQQALGQGPQFIFQYYEEEERQRGNFPDRFSGHQFPNYSSELNVNALLLGDSALYLCASSTGIWGNQPQHFGDGTRLSIL.

The chain has TRBV24-1 and TRBJ1-5; a weak D match, TRBD1 (5 bases). The germline V gene encodes CDR1 KGHDR and CDR2 SFDVKD. This CDR3 is built from 12 residues. Trimming cost V 3 bases and J 11 bases, with 10 bases left between them. CDR3 sequence reads: CATSDLGGAQHF. Written as DNA, the CDR3 is TGTGCCACCAGTGATCTCGGGGGAGCCCAGCATTTT.

V and J are TRBV14 and TRBJ2-7, with D tentatively TRBD2 (5 bases). CDR3 length equals 15 residues. Germline assignment: CDR1 SGHDN and CDR2 FVKESK. The germline V and J ends were trimmed by 4 bases and 2 bases, with 15 bases remaining between them. DNA of the CDR3: TGTGCCAGCAGCCTTAGGGTCCGAGGGCCCTACGAGCAGTACTTC. It translates to CASSLRVRGPYEQYF.

The chain employs TRBV5-8 and TRBJ1-1; TRBD1 matches 9 bases. The V gene end was trimmed by 3 bases and the J gene end by 4 bases; junction bases not matched to a gene: 7. Per the germline V gene, CDR1 is SGHTS and CDR2 is YDEGEE. This CDR3 comprises 15 residues. The CDR3 DNA reads as TGTGCCAGCAGCTCAAACAGGGGGCAACGCACTGAAGCTTTCTTT. This gives the protein CASSSNRGQRTEAFF.

J is TRBJ2-7 and V is TRBV5-4; 10 bases line up with TRBD2. V lost 0 bases and J lost 7; bases outside the gene matches: 4. The CDR3 length is 14 residues. Germline V gene lookup returns CDR1 SGHNT and CDR2 YYREEE (reference sequence). In DNA, the CDR3 is TGTGCCAGCAGCTTGGTTGCTAGCGGGGGAGAGCAGTACTTC. This encodes CASSLVASGGEQYF.

This rearrangement joins TRBV10-3 to TRBJ2-3; D gene ambiguous. The V gene lost 2 bases and the J gene lost 2 bases, with 5 bases spanning the gap. CDR1 ENHRY and CDR2 SYGVKD come from the germline V gene. This CDR3 spans 13 amino acids. This chain's CDR3 is CAISETYTDTQYF. The CDR3 DNA is TGTGCCATCAGTGAGACCTACACAGATACGCAGTATTTT.

The chain links TRBV28 to TRBJ1-1, with 7 bases matching TRBD1. Germline V gene lookup returns CDR1 MDHEN and CDR2 SYDVKM. This CDR3 is 19 amino acids long. With 2 bases clipped from V and 10 bases from J, the junction kept 25 bases outside the gene matches. The CDR3 bases are TGTGCCAGCAGTTTAAGGTTTCTCGGCCGGGACAGTCGAAAGTGGGGAGCTTTCTTT. Its translation: CASSLRFLGRDSRKWGAFF.

The chain couples TRBV28 to TRBJ1-2; 7 nucleotides line up with TRBD1. The V gene's germline CDR1 is MDHEN and CDR2 SYDVKM. This CDR3 is 14 amino acids long. The V gene end was trimmed by 6 bases and the J gene end by 5 bases; junction bases not matched to a gene: 9. The CDR3 protein is CASSPSRDSYGYTF. CDR3 DNA: TGTGCCAGCAGCCCGTCCCGGGACAGTTATGGCTACACCTTC.

This clone showed up just a few times. This rearrangement joins TRBV7-2 to TRBJ2-7; D is undetermined. V lost 5 bases and J lost 0, with 14 bases in between. In germline, CDR1 is SGHTA, CDR2 FQGNSA. The CDR3 length is 15 residues. For the CDR3, the DNA is TGTGCCAGCAGCGATAAGTTGTTTAGCTCCTACGAGCAGTACTTC. Its translation is CASSDKLFSSYEQYF.

The V gene is TRBV29-1, the J gene TRBJ1-2; D is unclear. The germline V gene has CDR1 SQVTM and CDR2 ANQGSEA. Trimming pared 0 bases from V and 7 bases from J, leaving 6 bases between. This CDR3 has 11 residues. The CDR3 region is CSVEDIAGYTF. In DNA, the CDR3 is TGCAGCGTTGAAGACATAGCTGGCTACACCTTC. Full variable domain (remainder filled in from reference TRBV29-1 and TRBJ1-2): SAVISQKPSRDICQRGTSLTIQCQVDSQVTMMFWYRQQPGQSLTLIATANQGSEATYESGFVIDKFPISRPNLTFSTLTVSNMSPEDSSIYLCSVEDIAGYTFGSGTRLTVV.